The next 16 T cell receptor beta chains were all read from a single sample in a study of CD8 T cells in ankylosing spondylitis. Their cognate antigens are unknown. One entry per CDR3 protein results from TCRdb running MiXCR on the 5' RACE reads. The data contain 220,000 or so distinct CDR3 sequences, 15% to 20% of them singletons. Study outcomes and limitations: What appeared characteristic of ankylosing spondylitis blood was a TCR beta motif of under 10 highly homologous variants.

Material: blood, either unsorted or a sorted T cell fraction (not recorded which). The receptors shown here come from a male donor with ankylosing spondylitis.

This clonotype was found a few times. J is TRBJ2-1 and V is TRBV25-1, with 9 bases identical to TRBD2. J was trimmed by 0 bases and V by 2 bases; bases with no gene match: 2. The CDR3 consists of 16 residues. Germline V lookup: CDR1 MGHDK, CDR2 SYGVNS. The CDR3 DNA is TGTGCCAGCAGTGAACGCGGGAGGGCCTCCTACAATGAGCAGTTCTTC. Protein sequence: CASSERGRASYNEQFF.

This chain uses TRBV4-1 with TRBJ2-7; TRBD1 is a possible D gene (6 bases). CDR3 length: 15 residues. Trimming shortened V by 0 bases and J by 3 bases, and 12 bases separated the two germline ends. Germline V gene sequence: CDR1 MGHRA, CDR2 YSYEKL. The CDR3 here is CASSQEARGVYEQYF. The CDR3 DNA reads TGCGCCAGCAGCCAAGAGGCCAGGGGTGTCTACGAGCAGTACTTC.

This clonotype came up a few times. The genes are TRBV7-9 and TRBJ2-3; TRBD1 might be the D (7 bases). V was pared by 5 bases and J by 4 bases, with 19 bases between. The CDR3 runs 16 residues. Germline-derived CDR1 and CDR2 are SEHNR and FQNEAQ (reference sequence). The CDR3 DNA sequence: TGTGCCAGCAGCCAGCAGGGGGGCCGGGAGTCAGATACGCAGTATTTT. Its protein product is CASSQQGGRESDTQYF. Looking up the rest from reference TRBV7-9 and TRBJ2-3 gives the full variable domain: DTGVSQNPRHKITKRGQNVTFRCDPISEHNRLYWYRQTLGQGPEFLTYFQNEAQLEKSRLLSDRFSAERPKGSFSTLEIQRTEQGDSAMYLCASSQQGGRESDTQYFGPGTRLTVL.

This clonotype came up once. The chain is built from TRBV6-1 and TRBJ2-7; 7 bases match TRBD2. This CDR3 is built from 16 residues. The junction had 12 bases not matched to a gene; V was cut back by 5 bases and J by 2 bases. Germline values: CDR1 MNHNS, CDR2 SASEGT. The CDR3 spells CASSPAFAGETYEQYF. The CDR3, as DNA: TGTGCCAGCAGTCCGGCTTTCGCGGGGGAGACCTACGAGCAGTACTTC.

The chain uses TRBV7-8 and TRBJ2-4, with D possibly called TRBD1 or TRBD2 (5 bases each). The germline V and J ends were trimmed by 5 bases and 1 base, with 18 bases remaining between them. The CDR3 has 17 amino acids. CDR1 is SGHVS, CDR2 FQNEAQ, per germline. The CDR3 region has the DNA TGTGCCAGCAGCCTCCCCGGGGCCTGGTCGGCCAAAAACATTCAGTACTTC. As protein: CASSLPGAWSAKNIQYF.

The rearrangement joins TRBV7-9 to TRBJ2-7; TRBD1 might be the D (6 bases). Germline V lookup: CDR1 SEHNR, CDR2 FQNEAQ (reference sequence). V shed 6 bases and J shed 1 base, with 10 bases lying between them. This CDR3 has 13 residues. The chain's CDR3 is CASRKTGSYEQYF. In DNA, the CDR3 is TGTGCCAGCAGAAAAACAGGGTCCTACGAGCAGTACTTC.

This clonotype turned up a few times. The gene calls are TRBV27 and TRBJ2-1; 10 nucleotides align to TRBD2. There are 22 residues in the CDR3. CDR1 and CDR2 (germline): MNHEY, SMNVEV (reference sequence). Trimming at V came to 4 bases and at J to 1 base, leaving 22 bases not matched to a gene. CDR3 loop: CASSSTPGGTAGGPGSYNEQFF. For the CDR3, the DNA is TGTGCCAGCAGTTCCACCCCAGGGGGCACAGCGGGAGGGCCCGGGTCCTACAATGAGCAGTTCTTC.

The rearrangement uses TRBV9 and TRBJ2-5, with TRBD2 matching over 10 bases. The CDR3 is made up of 15 amino acids. After removal of 2 bases from V and 5 bases from J, the junction contained 6 bases not matched to a gene. The germline CDR1 and CDR2 sequences are SGDLS and YYNGEE. The CDR3: CASSVGAGGGETQYF. The CDR3 DNA reads as TGTGCCAGCAGCGTTGGAGCGGGAGGGGGTGAGACCCAGTACTTC.

The V and J genes are TRBV11-2 and TRBJ2-7, with TRBD2 matching 7 bases. V shed 7 bases, J shed 4 bases, and the junction held 4 bases outside the gene matches. Germline assignment: CDR1 SGHAT and CDR2 FQNNGV. This CDR3 has 12 amino acids. The DNA for the CDR3 is TGTGCCAGCACCCCCGGGGGGTACGAGCAGTACTTC. Residues: CASTPGGYEQYF. Full variable domain (remainder filled in from reference TRBV11-2 and TRBJ2-7): EAGVAQSPRYKIIEKRQSVAFWCNPISGHATLYWYQQILGQGPKLLIQFQNNGVVDDSQLPKDRFSAERLKGVDSTLKIQPAKLEDSAVYLCASTPGGYEQYFGPGTRLTVT.

There are many counts of this clonotype. The J gene is TRBJ1-2, the V gene TRBV7-9; weak D call: TRBD1 (6 bases). Trimming took 5 bases from V and 2 from J, leaving 12 bases between them. Germline V gives CDR1 SEHNR, CDR2 FQNEAQ (reference sequence). The CDR3 is made up of 14 amino acids. In nucleotides, the CDR3 is TGTGCCAGCAGCCCCTGGACAGAAAACTATGGCTACACCTTC. It yields the protein CASSPWTENYGYTF. Combining the CDR3 with reference TRBV7-9 and TRBJ1-2 gives the whole variable domain DTGVSQNPRHKITKRGQNVTFRCDPISEHNRLYWYRQTLGQGPEFLTYFQNEAQLEKSRLLSDRFSAERPKGSFSTLEIQRTEQGDSAMYLCASSPWTENYGYTFGSGTRLTVV.

This clonotype has a handful of counts. The chain has TRBV7-9 and TRBJ2-1; D not certain. The CDR3 has 17 amino acids. Germline-derived CDR1 and CDR2 are SEHNR and FQNEAQ (reference sequence). Trimming took off 1 base at V and 4 bases at J, with 17 bases between the two ends. Here the CDR3 DNA reads TGTGCCAGCAGCTTAGGGGAAGGGCTCTTGGTGTACAATGAGCAGTTCTTC. Protein sequence: CASSLGEGLLVYNEQFF.

J is TRBJ2-5 and V is TRBV20-1, with D possibly TRBD2 on 5 matching bases. V was trimmed by 5 bases and J by 5 bases, leaving 21 bases between them. Germline V CDR1 and CDR2: DFQATT, SNEGSKA (reference sequence). The CDR3 loop spans 15 amino acids. This CDR3 is CSASPDQSPGETQYF. The DNA of the CDR3 is TGCAGTGCTTCCCCAGACCAGAGTCCGGGGGAGACCCAGTACTTC.

The chain recombines TRBV7-9 with TRBJ1-5; the match to TRBD1 covers 8 bases. Germline values: CDR1 SEHNR, CDR2 FQNEAQ (reference sequence). The CDR3 extends over 16 amino acids. The trim removed 5 bases at V and 0 bases at J, leaving 6 bases unmatched. CDR3 region: CASSATGEGSNQPQHF. As DNA, the CDR3 is TGTGCCAGCAGCGCGACAGGGGAGGGTAGCAATCAGCCCCAGCATTTT.

The chain combines TRBV2 with TRBJ1-1; maybe TRBD1 (6 bases). Germline CDR1 SNHLY, CDR2 FYNNEI. Trimming left V 4 bases short and J 6 bases short, with 24 bases between. The CDR3 totals 17 residues. The CDR3 is CASSGAGTTYLGAEAFF. The CDR3 bases are TGTGCCAGCAGTGGGGCCGGGACAACGTATTTAGGGGCTGAAGCTTTCTTT.

This clonotype came up a few times. CDR3 region: CSARGTSSGGYNEQFF. The CDR3 DNA reads TGCAGTGCTAGAGGCACCTCTAGCGGGGGTTACAATGAGCAGTTCTTC. V is TRBV20-1 and J is TRBJ2-1; 10 nucleotides agree with TRBD2. The CDR3 extends over 16 amino acids. V dropped 1 base and J dropped 4; count of bases not matched to a gene: 7. Germline V gives CDR1 DFQATT, CDR2 SNEGSKA (reference sequence).

The chain has TRBV3-1 and TRBJ2-7; D assignment may be TRBD1 or TRBD2 (5 bases each). Germline V CDR1 and CDR2: LGHDT, YNNKEL (reference sequence). Deletions cut 2 bases from V and 0 bases from J, with 17 bases between. The CDR3 runs to 17 residues. The CDR3 sequence is CASSQPSNRDGSYEQYF. In DNA, the CDR3 is TGTGCCAGCAGCCAACCGTCCAACCGGGACGGCTCCTACGAGCAGTACTTC.